The following is a TCR beta chain sequence with its context. The antigen remains undetermined. A much larger clone is a single base away; this may be a read error. The sample is drawn from a study of blood T cells in healthy people across ages. Sample-barcoded 5' priming and a J-beta primer mix drove a second PCR of about 6 to 11 cycles. No fewer than 2.5 million CDR3-containing paired-end reads came from each sample. TCRdb analysed the 5' RACE reads with MiXCR anew, one entry per CDR3 protein. Altogether 850,000 to 1,100,000 distinct CDR3 sequences are present, 30% to 40% being singletons, with the ten largest covering about an eighth. Study-level findings and limits: Comparison with aged donors showed that long-lived donors had more naive CD4+ cells and higher diversity.

The CDR3 has 14 residues. Germline lookup yields CDR1 MDHEN and CDR2 SYDVKM. V shed 2 bases and J 7 bases; nucleotides not matched to a gene: 7. The source material was blood. The source is a man aged 18 to 29 in good health. The V gene is TRBV28, the J gene TRBJ2-7; 8 bases are a match to TRBD1. DNA for the CDR3: TGTGCCAGCAGTTTAGGACAGGGTAGGCATGAGCAGTACTTC. Translation gives CASSLGQGRHEQYF.